The 7 T cell receptor beta chains presented below share a single source sample, sequenced in a study of T cells in Graves' hyperthyroidism and ophthalmopathy (dated by TCRdb to between 2017 and 2020). The library was generated by multiplex PCR. TCRdb records Illumina HiSeq 2000 as the sequencer. Amplification of TCR beta CDR3 regions was carried out from RNA transcripts. A first-round RT-PCR of the TCR CDR3 used the HTBI primer set with the Qiagen OneStep RT-PCR kit. TCRdb itself trimmed the public reads at Q25 with fastp, ran MiXCR and retained productive beta chains. Every entry covers one CDR3 protein and lists the most common genes and DNA from its rows. This sample gives 700,000 or so distinct CDR3 sequences in total; roughly 17% of them show up just once. The leading ten clones occupy around 7.7% of the sample. What was sequenced was blood. The receptors come from a man younger than 35 with Graves' hyperthyroidism.

This clonotype has at least ten counts. The CDR3 DNA follows: TGTGCCAGCACAGAGAGGGGTCCCGGGGAGCTGTTTTTT. As protein: CASTERGPGELFF. The chain is built from TRBV2 and TRBJ2-2; D could derive from TRBD1 or TRBD2 (5 bases each). Trimming shortened V by 7 bases and J by 6 bases, and 12 bases separated the two germline ends. The germline V gene has CDR1 SNHLY and CDR2 FYNNEI. The CDR3 sequence is 13 residues long.

The rearrangement links TRBV11-2 to TRBJ1-2; D is ambiguous. The CDR3 totals 16 residues. Germline-derived CDR1 and CDR2 are SGHAT and FQNNGV. Trimming cost V 5 bases and J 1 base, with 17 bases left between them. The CDR3 region is CASSQDHSAFNYGYTF. DNA for the CDR3: TGTGCCAGCAGCCAGGACCACAGTGCCTTTAACTATGGCTACACCTTC.

The chain has TRBV3-1 and TRBJ2-2; 8 bases align to TRBD1. The CDR3 totals 15 residues. Germline values: CDR1 LGHDT, CDR2 YNNKEL (reference sequence). V dropped 2 bases and J dropped 6; count of bases not matched to a gene: 5. Written as DNA, the CDR3 is TGTGCCAGCAGCCAATTAGGACAGGGCGCCGGGGAGCTGTTTTTT. It encodes CASSQLGQGAGELFF.

A remark on this clonotype: This sequence may be a read error, since a much larger clone differs from it by one base. V usage is TRBV2 and J usage is TRBJ2-7, with a weak D call TRBD2 (6 bases). The V end lost 3 bases, the J end lost 2 bases, and 11 bases lay between the germline ends. This CDR3 region has 14 residues. Germline V gene data show CDR1 as SNHLY and CDR2 as FYNNEI. The CDR3 loop is CASSDRGTTYEQYF. The CDR3 region has the DNA TGTGCCAGCAGTGACCGGGGGACCACCTACGAGCAGTACTTC.

The V call is TRBV12-3 or TRBV12-4, the J call TRBJ2-2, with 14 positions matching TRBD2. CDR3 length: 17 residues. The trim removed 5 bases at V and 4 bases at J, leaving 6 bases unmatched. CDR3 DNA sequence: TGTGCCAGCAGTCCTCGGACTAGCGGGAGGTTCACCGGGGAGCTGTTTTTT. Translating gives CASSPRTSGRFTGELFF.

This clonotype was detected a few times. This rearrangement joins TRBV19 to TRBJ2-1; D may be TRBD2 (5 bases). Trimming removed 3 bases from V and 5 bases from J, with 8 bases in between. The CDR3 runs 13 residues. CDR1 LNHDA and CDR2 SQIVND come from the germline V gene (reference sequence). The CDR3, as DNA: TGTGCCAGTAGTATTCAAGCGGACAATGAGCAGTTCTTC. The encoded protein is CASSIQADNEQFF.

This clonotype was found many times. The V and J genes are TRBV28 and TRBJ1-2; perhaps TRBD1 as D (5 bases). Germline-derived CDR1 and CDR2 are MDHEN and SYDVKM. The V end lost 3 bases, the J end lost 3 bases, and 14 bases lay between the germline ends. The CDR3 consists of 15 residues. In DNA form, the CDR3 reads TGTGCCAGCAGTTTGACGGGGCTAGCGCACTATGGCTACACCTTC. Translation: CASSLTGLAHYGYTF.